These 9 T cell receptor beta chains share one sample of origin, sequenced in a study of shared clonotypes between healthy human individuals. This table comes from immunoSEQ multiplex PCR, and its TCRdb copy is limited to in-frame clones, with some not included. The sample lists around 940,000 clones; approximately 80% were seen once. The sequenced material came from memory CD4+ T cells sorted from blood. The subset was: CD45RA-negative fraction. These receptors originate from a man aged 18 to 30 in good health.

The chain carries TRBV18 and TRBJ1-1, with 7 bases identical to TRBD1. Germline CDR1 reads KGHSH; CDR2 reads LQKENI. The CDR3 covers 15 residues. Unmatched junction bases numbered 5, after V lost 2 bases and J lost 2 bases. Here the CDR3 DNA reads TGTGCCAGCTCACCAATTACAGGGGCTAACACTGAAGCTTTCTTT. This encodes CASSPITGANTEAFF. Complete variable domain (other parts from reference TRBV18 and TRBJ1-1): NAGVMQNPRHLVRRRGQEARLRCSPMKGHSHVYWYRQLPEEGLKFMVYLQKENIIDESGMPKERFSAEFPKEGPSILRIQQVVRGDSAAYFCASSPITGANTEAFFGQGTRLTVV.

The rearrangement joins TRBV5-6 to TRBJ2-3, with 8 bases fitting TRBD2. From germline, CDR1 is SGHDT and CDR2 YYEEEE. V gave up 4 bases and J gave up 1 base; unmatched junction bases: 8. This CDR3 has 16 residues. In DNA form, the CDR3 reads TGTGCCAGCAGCCCGGGGGGGGCCTCTGGCACAGATACGCAGTATTTT. Translation: CASSPGGASGTDTQYF.

In this sample, this clone turned up once. This rearrangement joins TRBV5-4 to TRBJ2-7, with 8 bases aligning to TRBD1. The CDR3 has 13 amino acids. Germline V gene sequence: CDR1 SGHNT, CDR2 YYREEE (reference sequence). The V segment lost 7 bases and the J segment 5 bases; nucleotides outside the gene matches: 8. The CDR3 nucleotides read TGTGCCAGCGCGGACAGGGAGGTCCACGAGCAGTACTTC. Protein sequence: CASADREVHEQYF.

V usage is TRBV19 and J usage is TRBJ1-1, with a possible D match to TRBD1 (5 bases). Germline loops: CDR1 LNHDA, CDR2 SQIVND (reference sequence). Trimming left V 7 bases short and J 5 bases short, with 17 bases between. The CDR3 is made up of 14 amino acids. Written as DNA, the CDR3 is TGTGCCAGTACAAAGGCGGTTGGGGGGACTGAAGCTTTCTTT. It specifies CASTKAVGGTEAFF.

The rearrangement links TRBV6-1 to TRBJ2-4; 7 positions agree with TRBD1. The J segment lost 6 bases and the V segment lost 3 bases, leaving 5 bases of the junction unmatched. Germline V gene data show CDR1 as MNHNS and CDR2 as SASEGT. This CDR3 is built from 14 residues. CDR3 nucleotide sequence: TGTGCCAGCAGTGAGGGTTCAGGGGGAAACATTCAGTACTTC. Encoded protein: CASSEGSGGNIQYF.

This chain joins TRBV7-2 and TRBJ2-1, with 9 bases lining up with TRBD2. This CDR3 is 16 amino acids long. Per the germline V gene, CDR1 is SGHTA and CDR2 is FQGNSA. J was trimmed by 7 bases and V by 0 bases; bases with no gene match: 7. The CDR3, as DNA: TGTGCCAGCAGCTTAGCCGGAGGTAGCGGGAGAAATGAGCAGTTCTTC. Protein sequence: CASSLAGGSGRNEQFF.

This clone has just a few counts. The chain joins TRBV2 to TRBJ1-5, with D uncertain. CDR3 size: 13 residues. Per germline, CDR1 SNHLY and CDR2 FYNNEI. V was shortened by 6 bases and J by 0 bases, with 6 bases between the two germline ends. CDR3 bases: TGTGCCAGCAGCCTTGATAGCAATCAGCCCCAGCATTTT. Protein product: CASSLDSNQPQHF.

The rearrangement joins TRBV10-2 to TRBJ2-7; D is possibly TRBD1 (6 bases). The CDR3 extends over 15 amino acids. The ends were cut back, 2 bases at V and 3 bases at J, with 14 bases in the middle. Germline lookup yields CDR1 WSHSY and CDR2 SAAADI. The DNA for the CDR3 is TGCGCCAGCAGTGAGCCAACCTTGACAGGCTACGAGCAGTACTTC. The encoded protein is CASSEPTLTGYEQYF.

The gene calls are TRBV5-1 and TRBJ1-1, with 9 bases that match TRBD1. Trimming removed 0 bases from V and 5 bases from J; junction bases left unmatched: 5. Germline V gene sequence: CDR1 SGHRS, CDR2 YFSETQ. There are 15 residues in the CDR3. The CDR3 nucleotides are TGCGCCAGCAGCTTGGTTGGGACAGGGAAGACTGAAGCTTTCTTT. Its translation: CASSLVGTGKTEAFF.